The 3 T cell receptor beta chains presented below share a single source sample, sequenced in a study of T cells in Graves' hyperthyroidism and ophthalmopathy. TCR beta CDR3 regions were amplified from RNA transcripts. Primed by the HTBI set, a first-round RT-PCR was run on the TCR CDR3. TCRdb independently ran MiXCR on the multiplex PCR reads; one entry per CDR3 protein. Of hundreds of thousands of distinct CDR3 sequences listed, approximately 13% are singletons. The material sequenced was blood. These receptors came from a young woman with Graves' hyperthyroidism.

The CDR3 here is CASSQDQAGLGRLEETQYF. Here the CDR3 DNA reads TGTGCCAGCAGCCAAGATCAGGCGGGTCTCGGCAGATTGGAAGAGACCCAGTACTTC. The chain combines TRBV4-2 with TRBJ2-5, with D perhaps TRBD2 (5 bases). CDR3 size: 19 residues. The V gene lost 0 bases and the J gene lost 3 bases, with 23 bases spanning the gap. The V gene's germline CDR1 is LGHNA and CDR2 YNFKEQ.

In this sample, this clonotype turned up many times. The chain links TRBV3-1 to TRBJ1-2; D not resolved. Germline V lookup: CDR1 LGHDT, CDR2 YNNKEL (reference sequence). This CDR3 has 14 amino acids. V lost 0 bases to trimming and J lost 8 bases, with 13 bases between them. In DNA form, the CDR3 reads TGTGCCAGCAGCCAAGATTATGTGGTGGGAGGCTACACCTTC. Its translation is CASSQDYVVGGYTF.

This clonotype was observed many times. The chain employs TRBV28 and TRBJ1-5; 8 bases line up with TRBD1. The CDR3 has 14 residues. The V and J ends lost 6 bases and 5 bases, in that order; junction bases with no gene match: 6. In germline, CDR1 is MDHEN, CDR2 SYDVKM. The CDR3 reads CASSWTGLDQPQHF. The CDR3 nucleotides are TGTGCCAGCAGCTGGACAGGGCTTGATCAGCCCCAGCATTTT.